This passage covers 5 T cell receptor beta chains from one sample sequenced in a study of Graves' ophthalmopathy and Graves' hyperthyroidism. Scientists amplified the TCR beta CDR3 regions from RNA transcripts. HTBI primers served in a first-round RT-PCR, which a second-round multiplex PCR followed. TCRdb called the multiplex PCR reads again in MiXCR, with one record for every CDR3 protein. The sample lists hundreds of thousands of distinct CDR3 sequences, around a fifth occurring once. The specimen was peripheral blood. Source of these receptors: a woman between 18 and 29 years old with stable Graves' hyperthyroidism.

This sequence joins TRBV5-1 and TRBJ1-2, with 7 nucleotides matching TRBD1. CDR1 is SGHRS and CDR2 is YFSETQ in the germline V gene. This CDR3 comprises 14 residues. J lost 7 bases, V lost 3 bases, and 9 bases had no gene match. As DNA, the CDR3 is TGCGCCAGCAGCTCTCCGACGACAGGGTCTGGCTACACCTTC. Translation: CASSSPTTGSGYTF.

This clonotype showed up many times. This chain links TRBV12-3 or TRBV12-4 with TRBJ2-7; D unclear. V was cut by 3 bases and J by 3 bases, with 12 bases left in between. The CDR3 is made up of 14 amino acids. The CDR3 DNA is TGTGCCAGCAGTTTGGAGCAACAGAACTACGAGCAGTACTTC. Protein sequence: CASSLEQQNYEQYF.

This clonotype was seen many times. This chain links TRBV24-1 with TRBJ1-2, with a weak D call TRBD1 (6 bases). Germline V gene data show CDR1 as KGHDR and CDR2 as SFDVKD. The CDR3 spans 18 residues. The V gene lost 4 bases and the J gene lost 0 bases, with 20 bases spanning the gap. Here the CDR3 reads CATSDDNRAPYSNYGYTF. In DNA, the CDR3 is TGTGCCACCAGTGACGACAACAGGGCGCCTTACTCTAACTATGGCTACACCTTC.

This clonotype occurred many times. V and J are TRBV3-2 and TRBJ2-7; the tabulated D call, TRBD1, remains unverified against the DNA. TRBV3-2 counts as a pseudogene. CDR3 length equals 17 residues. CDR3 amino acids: CASSRSTGQGGSYEQYF. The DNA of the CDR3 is TGTGCCAGCAGCCGTTCGACCGGACAGGGGGGCTCCTACGAGCAGTACTTC.

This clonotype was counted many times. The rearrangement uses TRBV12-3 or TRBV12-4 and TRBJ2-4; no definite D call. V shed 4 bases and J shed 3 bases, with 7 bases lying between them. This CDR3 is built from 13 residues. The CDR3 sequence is CASSSPNKNIQYF. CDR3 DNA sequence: TGTGCCAGCAGTTCCCCGAACAAAAACATTCAGTACTTC.